The 16 T cell receptor beta chains below were found in one sample sequenced in a study of blood T cell repertoires in COVID-19. Produced via immunoSEQ multiplex PCR; TCRdb's table is partial and in-frame only. This table holds 150,000 to 200,000 clones, roughly four fifths found once. Sequences were obtained from peripheral blood. The receptors shown here come from a human donor in a cohort sampled during active COVID-19.

The rearrangement links TRBV7-2 to TRBJ2-3; 9 bases match TRBD2. The CDR3 runs to 15 residues. Germline V gene sequence: CDR1 SGHTA, CDR2 FQGNSA. J was trimmed by 5 bases and V by 2 bases; bases with no gene match: 5. This CDR3 reads CASSLRGGGRDTQYF. The CDR3 DNA sequence: TGTGCCAGCAGCTTACGCGGGGGGGGGCGAGATACGCAGTATTTT.

This clone was seen many times. CDR3 nucleotides: TGCGCCAGCAGCCAAGTGGGACAGGGATACGAGCAGTACTTC. Protein sequence: CASSQVGQGYEQYF. The chain carries TRBV4-3 and TRBJ2-7; 9 bases match TRBD1. Looked up from germline, CDR1 is LGHNA and CDR2 is YSLEER. J lost 4 bases, V lost 1 base, and 2 bases had no gene match. The CDR3 is 14 residues long.

V gene TRBV6-5 combines with J gene TRBJ2-3; 9 nucleotides match TRBD1. Germline assignment: CDR1 MNHEY and CDR2 SVGAGI. The CDR3 contains 13 residues. V was clipped by 6 bases and J by 6 bases; unmatched bases: 4. CDR3 sequence (DNA): TGTGCCAGCAGACGGGACAGGGTTGATACGCAGTATTTT. This encodes CASRRDRVDTQYF.

The chain carries TRBV5-8 and TRBJ2-1, with TRBD1 matching 8 bases. Trimming cost V 4 bases and J 5 bases; bases outside gene matches: 8. The CDR3 has 15 residues. Germline V gene sequence: CDR1 SGHTS, CDR2 YDEGEE. CDR3 protein: CASSPDRGGNNEQFF. In nucleotides, the CDR3 is TGTGCCAGCAGCCCAGACAGGGGTGGGAACAATGAGCAGTTCTTC.

This chain links TRBV5-6 with TRBJ2-7; 10 positions agree with TRBD1. J lost 5 bases, V lost 5 bases, and 7 bases had no gene match. The germline CDR1 and CDR2 sequences are SGHDT and YYEEEE. CDR3 length: 14 residues. The CDR3 is CASSWGTGVDEQYF. As DNA, the CDR3 is TGTGCCAGCAGTTGGGGGACAGGGGTTGACGAGCAGTACTTC.

The J gene is TRBJ2-2, the V gene TRBV11-3; 14 bases match TRBD2. Germline V gene data show CDR1 as SGHNT and CDR2 as YENEEA. J lost 7 bases, V lost 4 bases, and 2 bases had no gene match. CDR3 size: 15 residues. CDR3 nucleotides: TGTGCCAGCAGCTCCGGGACTAGCGGGAGCGGGGAGCTGTTTTTT. This encodes CASSSGTSGSGELFF.

The V and J genes are TRBV5-1 and TRBJ2-7; 7 bases agree with TRBD1. With V trimmed by 4 bases and J by 0 bases, 13 bases remained unmatched. Germline lookup yields CDR1 SGHRS and CDR2 YFSETQ. The CDR3 runs 17 residues. In DNA, the CDR3 is TGCGCCAGCAGCCCTTGGAGTTCATCAGGGGGCTCCTACGAGCAGTACTTC. It is translated as CASSPWSSSGGSYEQYF.

CDR3 amino acids: CASSLGGLAGANTGELFF. The CDR3 coding sequence is TGTGCCAGCAGCTTAGGAGGACTAGCGGGAGCGAACACCGGGGAGCTGTTTTTT. V gene TRBV11-2 combines with J gene TRBJ2-2; 13 bases are shared with TRBD2. The length of the CDR3 is 18 residues. Trimming took 1 base from V and 0 from J; bases not matched to a gene: 2. CDR1 is SGHAT and CDR2 is FQNNGV in the germline V gene.

This chain joins TRBV12-3 or TRBV12-4 and TRBJ2-7, with a weak D call TRBD1 (5 bases). The CDR3 is 12 amino acids. V gave up 6 bases and J gave up 4 bases, with 10 bases separating them. CDR3 loop: CASSRTPYEQYF. The CDR3 DNA follows: TGTGCCAGCAGCCGGACACCGTACGAGCAGTACTTC.

The chain has TRBV19 and TRBJ2-7; 12 bases match TRBD2. This CDR3 comprises 14 residues. V lost 9 bases, J lost 3 bases, and 6 bases stayed unmatched. Per the germline V gene, CDR1 is LNHDA and CDR2 is SQIVND (reference sequence). The CDR3 loop reads CASKLAGGLYEQYF. DNA for the CDR3: TGTGCCAGCAAACTAGCGGGAGGCCTCTACGAGCAGTACTTC.

The gene calls are TRBV6-2 or TRBV6-3 and TRBJ1-6, with D uncertain. Trimming cost V 4 bases and J 14 bases, with 12 bases left between them. The CDR3 length is 12 residues. Germline V lookup: CDR1 MNHEY, CDR2 SVGEGT. The CDR3 bases are TGTGCCAGCAGTTCCCCGCTAGAGGCCCTCCACTTT. It specifies CASSSPLEALHF.

The chain uses TRBV6-2 or TRBV6-3 and TRBJ2-5; TRBD2 matches at 10 bases. Germline-derived CDR1 and CDR2 are MNHEY and SVGEGT. The CDR3 consists of 16 residues. Losses at the gene ends were 0 bases for V and 0 bases for J; bases not matched to a gene: 1. The CDR3 spells CASSYSLAGYQETQYF. The CDR3 nucleotides are TGTGCCAGCAGTTACTCACTAGCGGGGTACCAAGAGACCCAGTACTTC.

The V call is TRBV28, the J call TRBJ1-3; TRBD1 matches 9 bases. The CDR3 runs 14 residues. Germline loops: CDR1 MDHEN, CDR2 SYDVKM. Trimming cost V 5 bases and J 2 bases; bases outside gene matches: 1. CDR3 protein: CASSRTGAGNTIYF. DNA of the CDR3: TGTGCCAGCAGTCGGACAGGGGCTGGAAACACCATATATTTT. Complete variable domain (other parts from reference TRBV28 and TRBJ1-3): DVKVTQSSRYLVKRTGEKVFLECVQDMDHENMFWYRQDPGLGLRLIYFSYDVKMKEKGDIPEGYSVSREKKERFSLILESASTNQTSMYLCASSRTGAGNTIYFGEGSWLTVV.

This sequence joins TRBV19 and TRBJ2-1; TRBD1 might be the D (6 bases). V was cut by 2 bases and J by 6 bases, with 23 bases left in between. CDR3 length equals 18 residues. Germline V gene lookup returns CDR1 LNHDA and CDR2 SQIVND (reference sequence). CDR3 region: CASSISRGNVGFGNEQFF. CDR3 DNA sequence: TGTGCCAGTAGTATATCCAGGGGAAACGTCGGTTTTGGCAATGAGCAGTTCTTC.

The chain employs TRBV2 and TRBJ2-7; a possible D gene is TRBD2 (5 bases). The length of the CDR3 is 16 residues. V was cut by 4 bases and J by 6 bases, with 22 bases left in between. The germline CDR1 and CDR2 sequences are SNHLY and FYNNEI. DNA for the CDR3: TGTGCCAGCAGTGGGGGTCCGTGGGAGACCACGACCGAGCAGTACTTC. Protein product: CASSGGPWETTTEQYF.

The V call is TRBV28, the J call TRBJ2-7; D gene unclear. The V end was cut by 7 bases, the J end by 6 bases, with 10 bases between. This CDR3 comprises 11 residues. Germline CDR1 is MDHEN and CDR2 is SYDVKM. The CDR3 loop reads CASTLRGEQYF. CDR3 coding DNA: TGTGCCAGCACCTTAAGAGGCGAGCAGTACTTC.